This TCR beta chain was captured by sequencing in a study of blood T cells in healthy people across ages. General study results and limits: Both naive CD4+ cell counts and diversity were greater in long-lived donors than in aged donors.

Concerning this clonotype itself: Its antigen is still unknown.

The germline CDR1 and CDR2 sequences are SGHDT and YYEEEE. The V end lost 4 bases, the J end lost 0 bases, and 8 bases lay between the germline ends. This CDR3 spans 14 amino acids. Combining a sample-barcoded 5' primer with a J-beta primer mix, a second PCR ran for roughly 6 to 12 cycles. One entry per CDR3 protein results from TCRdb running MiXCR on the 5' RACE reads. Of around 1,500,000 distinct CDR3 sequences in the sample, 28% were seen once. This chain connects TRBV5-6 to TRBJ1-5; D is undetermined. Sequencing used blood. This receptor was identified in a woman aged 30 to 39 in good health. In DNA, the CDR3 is TGTGCCAGCAGCCGACTCCATAGCAATCAGCCCCAGCATTTT. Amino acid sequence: CASSRLHSNQPQHF.